These 10 T cell receptor beta chains originate from one sample sequenced in a study of blood T cell repertoires in COVID-19. This table comes from immunoSEQ multiplex PCR, and its TCRdb copy is limited to in-frame clones, with some not included. The sample gives about 210,000 clones, roughly 88% of which show up once; approximately 5% is in the top ten. The sequenced sample consisted of PBMCs or T cells enriched from blood (not recorded which). These TCRs come from a man aged 40-49 years with acute COVID-19.

The gene calls are TRBV6-5 and TRBJ2-7, with 7 bases identical to TRBD2. V shed 7 bases, J shed 4 bases, and the junction held 10 bases outside the gene matches. Germline V gives CDR1 MNHEY, CDR2 SVGAGI. This CDR3 is built from 14 residues. The CDR3 DNA reads TGTGCCAGCAAAGGCCAGCGGGACGGATACGAGCAGTACTTC. Encoded protein: CASKGQRDGYEQYF.

The chain joins TRBV5-1 to TRBJ2-2; the D gene is possibly TRBD2 (6 bases). Germline CDR1 is SGHRS and CDR2 is YFSETQ. This CDR3 has 15 amino acids. The germline V and J ends were trimmed by 0 bases and 5 bases, with 11 bases remaining between them. The CDR3 DNA is TGCGCCAGCAGCTTGGTGGAGGGTGGGACCGGGGAGCTGTTTTTT. Translating it yields CASSLVEGGTGELFF. Full variable domain (outside the CDR3, taken from reference TRBV5-1 and TRBJ2-2): KAGVTQTPRYLIKTRGQQVTLSCSPISGHRSVSWYQQTPGQGLQFLFEYFSETQRNKGNFPGRFSGRQFSNSRSEMNVSTLELGDSALYLCASSLVEGGTGELFFGEGSRLTVL.

V usage is TRBV5-1 and J usage is TRBJ1-4, with 11 bases matching TRBD1. The CDR3 is 15 amino acids. The junction had 6 bases not matched to a gene; V was cut back by 3 bases and J by 8 bases. The germline gives CDR1 SGHRS, CDR2 YFSETQ. The DNA for the CDR3 is TGCGCCAGCAGCTGGAACCGGGACAGGGGGGAAAAACTGTTTTTT. Translating gives CASSWNRDRGEKLFF.

This chain joins TRBV2 and TRBJ1-6; tentative D call: TRBD1 (6 bases). The CDR3 is made up of 14 amino acids. Germline CDR1 and CDR2: SNHLY and FYNNEI. V gave up 6 bases and J gave up 5 bases, with 11 bases separating them. CDR3: CASSPRGNNSPLHF. For the CDR3, the DNA is TGTGCCAGCAGCCCCAGGGGAAATAATTCACCCCTCCACTTT.

The J gene is TRBJ2-4, the V gene TRBV5-6, with TRBD1 identical over 8 bases. V lost 4 bases and J lost 7; bases outside the gene matches: 4. The CDR3 covers 13 residues. CDR1 and CDR2 (germline): SGHDT, YYEEEE. The CDR3, as DNA: TGTGCCAGCAGCGGACAGGGTAGGAACATTCAGTACTTC. Amino acids: CASSGQGRNIQYF.

This clone was observed a handful of times. The chain is built from TRBV28 and TRBJ1-4, with D tentatively TRBD1 (6 bases). Trimming cost V 5 bases and J 8 bases, with 27 bases left between them. From germline, CDR1 is MDHEN and CDR2 SYDVKM. CDR3 length equals 18 residues. The chain's CDR3 is CASSPPLGSSGDGEKLFF. The CDR3 DNA is TGTGCCAGCAGTCCCCCCCTTGGGAGTTCAGGGGATGGGGAAAAACTGTTTTTT.

The chain carries TRBV15 and TRBJ2-7; TRBD1 agrees at 9 bases. The CDR3 contains 15 residues. In germline, CDR1 is LNHNV, CDR2 YYDKDF (reference sequence). J gave up 1 base and V 3 bases, and 4 bases lay outside the gene matches. CDR3 protein: CATSRDRGNSYEQYF. CDR3 DNA: TGTGCCACCAGCAGGGACAGGGGCAATTCCTACGAGCAGTACTTC.

The V and J genes are TRBV19 and TRBJ1-2; 8 bases align to TRBD1. This CDR3 comprises 13 residues. Germline V gene lookup returns CDR1 LNHDA and CDR2 SQIVND (reference sequence). The V segment lost 4 bases and the J segment 6 bases; nucleotides outside the gene matches: 4. As DNA, the CDR3 is TGTGCCAGTAGTACCCGGGACAGGCATGGCTACACCTTC. As protein: CASSTRDRHGYTF. The variable domain in full, completed from reference TRBV19 and TRBJ1-2, reads DGGITQSPKYLFRKEGQNVTLSCEQNLNHDAMYWYRQDPGQGLRLIYYSQIVNDFQKGDIAEGYSVSREKKESFPLTVTSAQKNPTAFYLCASSTRDRHGYTFGSGTRLTVV.

The V call is TRBV28, the J call TRBJ1-3; 8 bases are shared with TRBD1. V lost 6 bases to trimming and J lost 4 bases; unmatched junction nucleotides: 5. Germline assignment: CDR1 MDHEN and CDR2 SYDVKM. The CDR3 is 14 residues long. This CDR3 reads CASRRRTGGNTIYF. CDR3 in DNA: TGTGCCAGCAGACGGAGGACAGGGGGAAACACCATATATTTT.

This chain joins TRBV11-2 and TRBJ2-5; weak D call: TRBD2 (6 bases). Trimming left V 4 bases short and J 5 bases short, with 11 bases between. The CDR3 is 13 amino acids. CDR1 and CDR2 (germline): SGHAT, FQNNGV. Written as DNA, the CDR3 is TGTGCCAGCAGCTGGGACTTGGGGGAGACCCAGTACTTC. This sequence encodes CASSWDLGETQYF.